This TCR beta chain was sequenced during a study of blood T cell repertoires in COVID-19. Study as a whole: Whether acute or convalescent, the COVID-19 samples came from the United States, Italy and Spain. PBMCs, B-cell-depleted T cells, or T cells were the source of the cDNA or gDNA that made up the material.

This clone was seen only once. The CDR3 covers 14 residues. V shed 4 bases and J shed 2 bases, with 12 bases lying between them. Germline loops: CDR1 LGHNA, CDR2 YNFKEQ. In the original analysis: How many nucleated cells were present was estimated from reference gene primer amplification. Clones were read by immunoSEQ multiplex PCR, and TCRdb kept only the in-frame ones, dropping some. The DNA was the basis for D and trimming; V, J and clone size are from that table. The repertoire holds under 60,000 clones, with around 75% as singletons. The sample was peripheral blood. The receptor was isolated from a human donor in a cohort sampled during active COVID-19. J is TRBJ2-7 and V is TRBV4-2, with D possibly TRBD2 on 5 matching bases. The CDR3 bases are TGTGCCAGCAGCCGGCAGCAGGAGGCCTACGAGCAGTACTTC. Protein sequence: CASSRQQEAYEQYF.